A selection of T cell receptor beta chains follows, all from one sample in a study of T-cell reconstitution after alpha-beta-depleted transplantation in children. TCRdb independently ran MiXCR on the PCR reads; one entry per CDR3 protein. The data contain roughly 280,000 distinct CDR3 sequences, more than 9% of them seen just once; the ten biggest clones take up 23%. Sample: peripheral blood, taken 180 days after TCRalphabeta/CD19-depleted stem cell transplant. These receptors were obtained from a male patient between 2 and 10 years old who had a stem cell transplant for chronic granulomatous disease, so the T cells may come from the graft donor. Each CDR3 is given with its conserved first and last residue. D genes are given only for firm matches. Clone sizes are given selectively: once, few, many, or a class where the clone is expanded.

d_gene,abundance,len,j_gene,v_gene,CDR3nt,CDR3aa
-,once,13,TRBJ2-7,TRBV12-3/TRBV12-4,TGTGCCAGCAGTTTTGCCGGTACCTACGTGCAGTACTTC,CASSFAGTYVQYF
-,many,13,TRBJ2-1,TRBV10-3,TGTGCCATCAGTGCGGGAGTGTACAATGAGCAGTTCTTC,CAISAGVYNEQFF
TRBD1,many,16,TRBJ1-5,TRBV7-8,TGTGCCAGCAGCTTAGGAACAGGGGGTGGAGGTCAGCCCCAGCATTTT,CASSLGTGGGGQPQHF
-,many,19,TRBJ2-6,TRBV21-1,TGTGCCAGCAGCAGTCGGACTAGCGGGAGGTCTTCTGGGGCCAACGTCCTGACTTTC,CASSSRTSGRSSGANVLTF
-,many,14,TRBJ1-1,TRBV12-1,TGTGCCAGCAGCTTTGAAGGGGCGATGACTGAAGCTTTCTTT,CASSFEGAMTEAFF
TRBD1,many,18,TRBJ1-1,TRBV18,TGTGCCAGCTCACTCCCCCGACAGGCAGGGGGGATGAACACTGAAGCTTTCTTT,CASSLPRQAGGMNTEAFF
-,-,15,TRBJ1-6,TRBV5-6,TGTGCCAGCAGCTTTCAGGGGAGGGAAAATTCACCCCTCCACTTT,CASSFQGRENSPLHF
TRBD2,many,13,TRBJ2-1,TRBV10-3,TGTGCCGTGCGGGAGGGGCTAAACAATGAGCAGTTCTTC,CAVREGLNNEQFF
-,few,14,TRBJ1-4,TRBV7-8,TGTGCCAGCAGCTTAGCCAGGGCGGATGAAAAACTGTTTTTT,CASSLARADEKLFF
TRBD1,many,20,TRBJ2-3,TRBV20-1,TGCAGTGCTAGAGTCTTGTACGGGACAGGGTCCGGGGTGGGCACAGATACGCAGTATTTT,CSARVLYGTGSGVGTDTQYF
TRBD1,-,14,TRBJ1-6,TRBV7-9,TGTGCCAGCACCCTGGGGGACAGAAATCCACGCCTCCACTTT,CASTLGDRNPRLHF
TRBD2,many,16,TRBJ2-1,TRBV20-1,TGCAGTGCTAAGCCCCCCCTAGCGGGCTCCTACAATGAGCAGTTCTTC,CSAKPPLAGSYNEQFF
-,few,12,TRBJ2-5,TRBV20-1,TGCAGTGCTAGATATAGCGGAGAGACCCAGTACTTC,CSARYSGETQYF
-,many,10,TRBJ1-5,TRBV29-1,TGCAGGGAAGGAGAACAGCCCCAGCATTTT,CREGEQPQHF
-,many,16,TRBJ1-2,TRBV14,TGTGCCAGCAGCTCCACACCCAGCCGGGACGCTCATGGCTACACCTTC,CASSSTPSRDAHGYTF